One TCR beta chain is described in this entry. The sample holds a few counts of this clone. Its cognate antigen has yet to be identified. It has no much larger one-base neighbor in the sample; base qualities were not kept. CDR1 and CDR2, per the germline V gene, are SGHRS and YFSETQ. The CDR3 numbers 16 residues from cysteine through phenylalanine. The retained sequence is limited to the CDR3, 48 bases, with the frame set at the first base. Compared with germline, V lacks 7 bases and J lacks 3 bases; bases without a gene match: 9. Each donor gave one peripheral blood draw, roughly 0.11 L on average, collected into heparinised tubes. A BD FACSAria II was used to sort naive, central memory, regulatory and stem cell-like memory CD4+ T cells with a panel that included CD45RO, CCR7, CD25, CD127, CD95 and CD27. A purity above 98% was achieved for all sorted populations. PBMCs were isolated immediately by Lymphoprep density gradient centrifugation and stained directly without culture. So that batch effects would be minimized, each experiment stained and sorted samples in pairs, pairing one healthy donor with one patient.

The sample comes from a study of beta chain features in type 1 diabetes (dated by TCRdb to 2017 to 2018). Background on the whole study: No differences in mean age, gender distribution, total cell number or subset yield were found between patients and healthy donors. A total of roughly 100 million sorted cells were examined across all samples, and the number of cells per subset was strongly correlated with RNA yield. The study compared the TCRB repertoires of sorted circulating CD4+ T cell subsets in recently diagnosed type 1 diabetes patients with those in matched healthy donors. Whereas all 28 donors provided naive and central memory subsets, regulatory and stem cell-like memory subsets were isolated from just 8 patients and roughly 8 healthy donors.

The entire amount of isolated RNA was reverse transcribed using the High Capacity cDNA Reverse Transcription Kit, so the sequenced TCRB transcripts were expressed ones. Deep immunoSEQ sequencing was performed on naive, central memory and regulatory T cell samples, with an average of roughly 3.5 million total reads per sample. Sorted cells were lysed in RLT buffer, and RNA was extracted using DNase-treated RNeasy Micro or Mini kits according to cell number. Each cell subset was processed separately to prevent cross-contamination, with patient and healthy donor samples processed together. Using the immunoSEQ multiplex PCR, TCRB sequences were amplified from cDNA into 87-bp fragments spanning the CDR3 region. Amplicons were sequenced on the Illumina HiSeq platform. For the original study's pipeline: PCR bias was corrected computationally using synthetic template baselines, and reads within Hamming distance 2 were collapsed, with unmergeable singletons discarded. Reads were aligned to IMGT to assign V, D and J genes, CDR3 length, and insertions or deletions at six rearrangement sites. Within each subset, clonotype counts were normalized to sorted cell number, and only after that were true diversity and Gini coefficients computed with the tcR R package. The overlap coefficient, calculated on TCRB nucleotide sequences, was used to measure repertoire sharing. Out-of-frame TCRB sequences from naive cells were analyzed to stand in for the pre-selection repertoire. Here the immuneACCESS table is served through TCRdb, limited to in-frame sequences with V and J called. Missing clones are a known gap in these copies; in checked studies unresolved V genes cover under half, and the rest lacks a known reason. Clone size and V and J calls were adopted from that table, with D and trimming inferred from the DNA. The sample contains 900,000 or so clones, 17% of them found a single time. The ten most abundant clones make up 0.023% of the sample.

Results and caveats for the whole study, not just this receptor: Shorter templates might have been favored by PCR, but patient and control samples were amplified and corrected together, so both groups would have been affected equally by any skew. Because cDNA rather than genomic DNA was sequenced, highly expressing activated cells could have been over-represented, although no difference in activation and CD3 levels was found between groups. HLA sub-analyses involved small numbers of individuals, so any influence of HLA type on TCRB rearrangement remained unresolved. Naive, central memory and regulatory TCRB repertoires appeared to be more alike among patients than among healthy donors. A moderate but significant shortening of TCRB CDR3 length was observed in type 1 diabetes patients in all four CD4+ subsets. At VDJ recombination sites, type 1 diabetes patients had fewer insertions and more deleted nucleotides, which implies abnormalities in thymic rearrangement.

Sequenced: naive CD4+ T cells from blood. The cell subset or site tag for this specimen amounts to: true naive CD4+ T cells. This chain joins TRBV5-1 to TRBJ2-1; the junction holds 11 bases that match TRBD2. The source is a woman younger than 30 in good health. The DNA reads TGCGCCAGCCGGGCAACTAGCGGGAGCCGCTACAATGAGCAGTTCTTC. It translates as CASRATSGSRYNEQFF.